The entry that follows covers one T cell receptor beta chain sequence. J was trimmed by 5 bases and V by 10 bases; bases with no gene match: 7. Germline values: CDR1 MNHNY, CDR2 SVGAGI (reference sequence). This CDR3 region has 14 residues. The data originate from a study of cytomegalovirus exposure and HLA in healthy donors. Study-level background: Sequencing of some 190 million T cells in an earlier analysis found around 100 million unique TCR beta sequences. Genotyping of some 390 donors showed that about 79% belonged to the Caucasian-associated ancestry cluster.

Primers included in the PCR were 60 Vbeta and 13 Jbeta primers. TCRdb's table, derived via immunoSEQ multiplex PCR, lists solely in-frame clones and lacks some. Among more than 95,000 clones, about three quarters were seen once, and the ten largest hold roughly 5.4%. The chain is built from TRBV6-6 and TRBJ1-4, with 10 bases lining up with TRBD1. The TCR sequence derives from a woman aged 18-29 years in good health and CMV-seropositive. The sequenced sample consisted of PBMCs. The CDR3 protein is CAIRPGQGNEKLFF. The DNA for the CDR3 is TGTGCCATTAGACCGGGACAGGGGAATGAAAAACTGTTTTTT.